Below, 3 T cell receptor beta chains from the same sample are listed, as sequenced in a study of blood T cell repertoires in COVID-19. Profiling relied on immunoSEQ multiplex PCR, and the TCRdb table lists in-frame clones only, not all of them. The profile covers 300,000 or so clones, with about nine tenths appearing a single time and over 3.5% taken by the ten largest. Sequenced material: peripheral blood. The receptors come from a woman between 40 and 55 years old with acute or convalescent COVID-19.

V gene TRBV27 combines with J gene TRBJ1-5; no clear D. Trimming removed 2 bases at V and 5 bases at J, with 10 bases between. The CDR3 contains 14 residues. CDR1 is MNHEY, CDR2 SMNVEV, per germline (reference sequence). CDR3 DNA sequence: TGTGCCAGCAGTTTAATAGGCGGGGATCAGCCCCAGCATTTT. Amino acids: CASSLIGGDQPQHF.

V usage is TRBV30 and J usage is TRBJ1-4, with TRBD1 as a possible D gene (6 bases). The CDR3 runs to 15 residues. The V end was cut by 0 bases, the J end by 3 bases, with 11 bases between. Germline-derived CDR1 and CDR2 are GTSNPN and SVGIG (reference sequence). CDR3 coding DNA: TGTGCCTGGAGTGTCGGAGGACAGCCTAATGAAAAACTGTTTTTT. Its translation is CAWSVGGQPNEKLFF.

This clone was found once. The V and J genes are TRBV24-1 and TRBJ1-1, with unresolved D. Germline-derived CDR1 and CDR2 are KGHDR and SFDVKD. This CDR3 comprises 15 residues. Trimming took 3 bases from V and 7 from J, leaving 17 bases between them. CDR3 loop: CATSDPRVEAGEAFF. In DNA, the CDR3 is TGTGCCACCAGTGATCCCCGCGTCGAGGCCGGTGAAGCTTTCTTT.